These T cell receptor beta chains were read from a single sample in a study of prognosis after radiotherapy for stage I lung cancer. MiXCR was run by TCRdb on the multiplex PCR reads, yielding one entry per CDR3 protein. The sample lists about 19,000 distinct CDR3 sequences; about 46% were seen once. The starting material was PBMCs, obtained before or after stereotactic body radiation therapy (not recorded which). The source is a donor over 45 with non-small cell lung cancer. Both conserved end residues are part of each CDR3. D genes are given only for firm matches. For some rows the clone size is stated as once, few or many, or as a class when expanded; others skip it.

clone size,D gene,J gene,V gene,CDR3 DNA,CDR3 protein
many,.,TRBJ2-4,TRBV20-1,TGCAGTGCCCTTTCTGGCACTATAGCCAAAAACATTCAGTACTTC,CSALSGTIAKNIQYF
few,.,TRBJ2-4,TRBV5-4,TGTGCCAGCAGCTTACCGGGGGATGACATTCAGTACTTC,CASSLPGDDIQYF
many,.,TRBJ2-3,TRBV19,TGTGCCAGTAGTATAGATCCGGGGATGGGTACAGATACGCAGTATTTT,CASSIDPGMGTDTQYF
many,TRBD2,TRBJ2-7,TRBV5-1,TGCGCCAGCAGCCGTGCATGGGGCTCTAGCGGGGAGTACGAGCAGTACTTC,CASSRAWGSSGEYEQYF
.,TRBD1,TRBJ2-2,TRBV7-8,TGTGCCAGCAGCTTTATTTCTAGGGGGCGGAACACCGGGGAGCTGTTTTTT,CASSFISRGRNTGELFF
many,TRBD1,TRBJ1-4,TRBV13,TGTGCCAGCAGCTATACAGGGGGCCTTACTGAAAAACTGTTTTTT,CASSYTGGLTEKLFF
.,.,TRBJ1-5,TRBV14,TGTGCCAGCAGGCAGGGACTTCATAGCAATCAGCCCCAGCATTTT,CASRQGLHSNQPQHF
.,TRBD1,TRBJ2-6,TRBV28,TGTGCCAGCATTTTATTTATTGGGACAGGTTTCCTGGGGGCCAACGTCCTGACTTTC,CASILFIGTGFLGANVLTF
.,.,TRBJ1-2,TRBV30,TGTGCCTGGAGTGTAGCGGGCAGGACGAACTATGGCTACACCTTC,CAWSVAGRTNYGYTF
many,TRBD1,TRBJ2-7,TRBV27,TGTGCCAGCAGTTTGGGACAGGGGAGATTCTACCACTTC,CASSLGQGRFYHF
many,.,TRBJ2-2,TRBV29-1,TGCAGCGTTGAATACGATGACACCGGGGAGCTGTTTTTT,CSVEYDDTGELFF
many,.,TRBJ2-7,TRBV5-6,TGTGCCAGCACCCAAGGTCTGGGTCCAACGGTAGGTTACGAGCAGTACTTC,CASTQGLGPTVGYEQYF
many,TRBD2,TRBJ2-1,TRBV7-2,TGTGCCAGCAGCCCGAGCCGGGGGGGCTCCTACAATGAGCAGTTCTTC,CASSPSRGGSYNEQFF
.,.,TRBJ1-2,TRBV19,TGTGCCAGTAGGGCCGGGACGGAGTTCTACGGCTACACCTTC,CASRAGTEFYGYTF